Following are 19 T cell receptor beta chains from one sample sequenced in a study of T cells in Graves' hyperthyroidism and ophthalmopathy. RNA transcripts served as the template for amplifying TCR beta CDR3 regions. The HTBI set primed first-round TCR CDR3 RT-PCR. One entry per CDR3 protein, called by TCRdb with MiXCR from the multiplex PCR reads. Of 300,000 or so distinct CDR3 sequences in the sample, 21% are singletons; the top ten hold under 55%. Material: blood. These receptor sequences come from a woman aged 45-60 years with Graves' hyperthyroidism.

This clonotype turned up a few times. V gene TRBV30 combines with J gene TRBJ1-5; tentative D call: TRBD1 (5 bases). The CDR3 consists of 15 residues. Trimming removed 0 bases at V and 2 bases at J, with 11 bases between. Per the germline V gene, CDR1 is GTSNPN and CDR2 is SVGIG (reference sequence). CDR3 amino acids: CAWSVRAQGNQPQHF. The CDR3 bases are TGTGCCTGGAGTGTACGAGCACAGGGCAATCAGCCCCAGCATTTT.

The CDR3 loop reads CASSEGQGWTDTQYF. CDR3 sequence (DNA): TGTGCCAGCAGTGAGGGACAGGGATGGACAGATACGCAGTATTTT. The rearrangement uses TRBV2 and TRBJ2-3; 9 nucleotides agree with TRBD1. CDR3 length: 15 residues. Germline-derived CDR1 and CDR2 are SNHLY and FYNNEI. The ends lost 3 bases at V and 3 bases at J; junction bases unmatched: 4. Based on the CDR3 plus reference TRBV2 and TRBJ2-3, the full variable domain is EPEVTQTPSHQVTQMGQEVILRCVPISNHLYFYWYRQILGQKVEFLVSFYNNEISEKSEIFDDQFSVERPDGSNFTLKIRSTKLEDSAMYFCASSEGQGWTDTQYFGPGTRLTVL.

DNA of the CDR3: TGTGCCAGCTCCCAGCGGGGGAGGGCCACAGATACGCAGTATTTT. Its translation: CASSQRGRATDTQYF. The rearrangement uses TRBV18 and TRBJ2-3; 8 bases are a match to TRBD2. Unmatched junction bases numbered 7, after V lost 6 bases and J lost 2 bases. Germline V gives CDR1 KGHSH, CDR2 LQKENI. The CDR3 spans 15 residues.

The chain links TRBV20-1 to TRBJ2-3; D is possibly TRBD2 (5 bases). Germline V gene lookup returns CDR1 DFQATT and CDR2 SNEGSKA (reference sequence). The CDR3 spans 14 residues. V lost 6 bases to trimming and J lost 0 bases, with 13 bases between them. The CDR3 nucleotides read TGCAGTGCAAGATTCGAGCGGAGCACAGATACGCAGTATTTT. Amino acids: CSARFERSTDTQYF.

The rearrangement links TRBV7-8 to TRBJ1-2; a possible D gene is TRBD1 (6 bases). CDR1 is SGHVS and CDR2 is FQNEAQ in the germline V gene. Trimming cost V 1 base and J 7 bases, with 13 bases left between them. The CDR3 contains 14 residues. CDR3 in DNA: TGTGCCAGCAGCTTAGTTCCGGGAGGGGGTGGCTACACCTTC. It specifies CASSLVPGGGGYTF.

This chain links TRBV6-1 with TRBJ1-1; 7 nucleotides match TRBD1. After removal of 0 bases from V and 7 bases from J, the junction contained 5 bases not matched to a gene. Per germline, CDR1 MNHNS and CDR2 SASEGT. The CDR3 runs to 14 residues. Here the CDR3 DNA reads TGTGCCAGCAGTGAAGCGCGGCAGGGGGGTGAAGCTTTCTTT. Amino acids: CASSEARQGGEAFF.

The gene calls are TRBV29-1 and TRBJ1-3, with 7 bases fitting TRBD1. CDR3 size: 11 residues. V shed 4 bases, J shed 8 bases, and the junction held 2 bases outside the gene matches. Germline V lookup: CDR1 SQVTM, CDR2 ANQGSEA. Here the CDR3 DNA reads TGCAGCGTTGGACAGGGAGACACCATATATTTT. Translation: CSVGQGDTIYF.

Many counts were recorded for this clonotype. The V and J genes are TRBV12-3 or TRBV12-4 and TRBJ1-5; D remains ambiguous. The length of the CDR3 is 13 residues. The germline V and J ends were trimmed by 1 base and 9 bases, with 10 bases remaining between them. CDR3 nucleotides: TGTGCCAGCAGTTTAGACAGTCTTTCGCCCCAGCATTTT. It specifies CASSLDSLSPQHF.

As regards this clonotype: A much larger clone differs by one base, so this may be a read error. This chain joins TRBV3-1 and TRBJ2-3; 7 bases line up with TRBD2. The V gene's germline CDR1 is LGHDT and CDR2 YNNKEL (reference sequence). There are 15 residues in the CDR3. CDR3: CASGQDPAGVDTQYF. The CDR3 DNA reads TGTGCCAGCGGCCAAGATCCCGCGGGGGTGGATACGCAGTATTTT.

This chain links TRBV4-1 with TRBJ2-1; 14 bases agree with TRBD2. Germline CDR1 and CDR2: MGHRA and YSYEKL. The CDR3 consists of 17 residues. Trimming removed 4 bases from V and 4 bases from J; junction bases left unmatched: 6. CDR3: CASSRGTSGGHYNEQFF. Written as DNA, the CDR3 is TGCGCCAGCAGCCGAGGGACTAGCGGGGGCCATTACAATGAGCAGTTCTTC.

This clonotype was seen a few times. The chain uses TRBV20-1 and TRBJ1-5; D remains ambiguous. V dropped 6 bases and J dropped 6 bases, with 15 bases sitting between them. The germline V gene encodes CDR1 DFQATT and CDR2 SNEGSKA (reference sequence). The CDR3 is made up of 13 amino acids. This CDR3 reads CSASWAGGQPQHF. CDR3 in DNA: TGCAGTGCCTCTTGGGCAGGCGGTCAGCCCCAGCATTTT.

The chain joins TRBV2 to TRBJ1-2; 7 bases agree with TRBD1. V lost 3 bases, J lost 4 bases, and 11 bases stayed unmatched. This CDR3 has 16 amino acids. Germline CDR1 SNHLY, CDR2 FYNNEI. The CDR3 DNA reads TGTGCCAGCAGTGACTCTCTGGGAGGGACAGTCTATGGCTACACCTTC. Encoded protein: CASSDSLGGTVYGYTF.

J is TRBJ2-1 and V is TRBV7-9, with 7 bases fitting TRBD1. The CDR3 sequence is 18 residues long. Germline CDR1 SEHNR, CDR2 FQNEAQ (reference sequence). The V gene end was trimmed by 4 bases and the J gene end by 0 bases; junction bases not matched to a gene: 12. CDR3 sequence reads: CASSSQGNRPSSYNEQFF. The CDR3 region has the DNA TGTGCCAGCAGCTCACAGGGGAACAGGCCGAGCTCCTACAATGAGCAGTTCTTC.

This clonotype was seen ten or more times. The chain joins TRBV28 to TRBJ2-1; 9 nucleotides line up with TRBD1. V was pared by 0 bases and J by 5 bases, with 2 bases of the junction left unmatched. CDR3 length: 15 residues. Per germline, CDR1 MDHEN and CDR2 SYDVKM. The CDR3 region is CASSLWTGGHNEQFF. CDR3 coding DNA: TGTGCCAGCAGTTTATGGACAGGGGGTCACAATGAGCAGTTCTTC.

The sample holds many counts of this clonotype. The rearrangement uses TRBV27 and TRBJ2-3; a possible D gene is TRBD2 (5 bases). CDR1 is MNHEY, CDR2 SMNVEV, per germline (reference sequence). V was shortened by 6 bases and J by 2 bases, with 12 bases between the two germline ends. The CDR3 extends over 14 amino acids. The CDR3 reads CASRRLGLTDTQYF. The CDR3 nucleotides read TGTGCCAGCAGGCGGCTTGGACTCACAGATACGCAGTATTTT.

This clonotype was detected only a few times. For the CDR3, the DNA is TGTGCCAGCAGTTACGACAGGGACTCCTACGAGCAGTACTTC. It codes for CASSYDRDSYEQYF. This chain connects TRBV6-6 to TRBJ2-7; 7 bases fit TRBD1. The CDR3 contains 14 residues. The germline gives CDR1 MNHNY, CDR2 SVGAGI (reference sequence). With V trimmed by 2 bases and J by 0 bases, 1 base remained unmatched.

This clonotype came up many times. The chain links TRBV2 to TRBJ2-7; TRBD1 agrees at 8 bases. The germline CDR1 and CDR2 sequences are SNHLY and FYNNEI. Trimming at V came to 7 bases and at J to 2 bases, leaving 7 bases not matched to a gene. The CDR3 loop spans 14 amino acids. Here the CDR3 reads CASIRDRGPYEQYF. CDR3 nucleotides: TGTGCCAGCATACGAGACAGGGGTCCCTACGAGCAGTACTTC.

CDR3 residues: CASSHVEAVPPAHAHEQYF. CDR3 DNA sequence: TGTGCCAGCAGCCACGTCGAGGCCGTCCCCCCAGCCCACGCGCACGAGCAGTACTTC. The V and J genes are TRBV7-9 and TRBJ2-7; D gene ambiguous. This CDR3 contains 19 residues. Germline V lookup: CDR1 SEHNR, CDR2 FQNEAQ (reference sequence). Trimming removed 5 bases from V and 5 bases from J, with 31 bases in between.

This clonotype has at least ten counts. The CDR3 region is CASSLTAGGPYNEQFF. The CDR3 region has the DNA TGCGCCAGCAGCTTGACGGCGGGAGGACCCTACAATGAGCAGTTCTTC. The V call is TRBV5-1, the J call TRBJ2-1, with 8 bases lining up with TRBD2. The V segment lost 1 base and the J segment 2 bases; nucleotides outside the gene matches: 5. Germline CDR1 and CDR2: SGHRS and YFSETQ. This CDR3 region has 16 residues.